This T cell receptor (beta chain) was profiled in a study of human T cells and chemical hapten exposure. Deletions cut 1 base from V and 6 bases from J, with 4 bases between. CDR1 and CDR2 from the germline V gene are MNHNS and SASEGT. This CDR3 has 11 residues. Source study methods: TCRs per sample had a median of 95,638 and ranged from roughly 20,000 to 690,600. TCRdb processed the RACE reads anew with MiXCR; each CDR3 protein has one entry. It is TCRdb's table, rather than the study itself, that gives the V and J calls and clone size. This table holds approximately 97,000 distinct CDR3 sequences, around 8.8% found once. Time point specified: healthy volunteer bleed at 2 weeks. Blood, whole and unfractionated, served as the source for total RNA extraction. This clonotype was seen only a few times.

The chain is built from TRBV6-1 and TRBJ2-7; D gene ambiguous. Specimen: whole blood. The sequence derives from a female donor in good health. Some clones in this sample may be carry-over from other donors' samples. CDR3 loop: CASSEVREQYF. The CDR3 nucleotides are TGTGCCAGCAGTGAAGTGCGCGAGCAGTACTTC.